This is a list of T cell receptor beta chains from one sample in a study of blood T cell repertoires in COVID-19. Assay used: immunoSEQ multiplex PCR; TCRdb lists only in-frame clones, some missing. The repertoire has about 130,000 clones, around 79% of them found once; the top ten carry roughly 4.9%. Specimen: peripheral blood. All receptors derive from a woman aged 70-85 years with COVID-19, enrolled during active disease. The CDR3 runs from the conserved cysteine through the conserved F or W. D genes are given only for firm matches. Clone sizes are given selectively: once, few, many, or a class where the clone is expanded.

J gene	clone size	D gene	CDR3 length	V gene	CDR3 protein	CDR3 DNA
TRBJ2-6	.	.	17	TRBV2	CASSGGPGKAGANVLTF	TGTGCCAGCAGTGGTGGCCCGGGGAAGGCTGGGGCCAACGTCCTGACTTTC
TRBJ1-4	.	TRBD1	15	TRBV5-8	CASSFMGQGNEKLFF	TGTGCCAGCAGCTTTATGGGACAGGGAAATGAAAAACTGTTTTTT
TRBJ1-2	.	.	15	TRBV5-1	CASSPGPGSPSGNTF	TGCGCCAGCAGCCCAGGGCCTGGGTCTCCTTCAGGGAACACCTTC
TRBJ1-3	.	TRBD1	16	TRBV28	CASSSQGGGYGNTIYF	TGTGCCAGCAGTTCCCAAGGAGGGGGCTATGGAAACACCATATATTTT
TRBJ1-5	.	.	14	TRBV15	CATSRAGSNQPQHF	TGTGCCACCAGCAGAGCGGGTAGCAATCAGCCCCAGCATTTT
TRBJ2-4	.	TRBD2	15	TRBV19	CASRGERGLRNIQYF	TGTGCCAGTCGTGGGGAGCGGGGGCTTCGAAACATTCAGTACTTC
TRBJ1-2	.	TRBD1	18	TRBV2	CASSERAVRQGADYGYTF	TGTGCCAGCAGTGAAAGGGCGGTCAGGCAGGGGGCCGACTATGGCTACACCTTC
TRBJ1-2	.	TRBD1	14	TRBV27	CASSPWDRPYGYTF	TGTGCCAGCAGTCCCTGGGACAGACCCTATGGCTACACCTTC
TRBJ1-1	.	.	18	TRBV7-8	CASSLEDRLSIMNTEAFF	TGTGCCAGCAGCTTAGAAGACAGGCTCTCAATTATGAACACTGAAGCTTTCTTT
TRBJ1-2	.	.	15	TRBV7-2	CASSLRSFPDYGYTF	TGTGCCAGCAGCCTAAGATCTTTTCCGGACTATGGCTACACCTTC
TRBJ2-5	.	TRBD1	13	TRBV6-6	CASRTGSQETQYF	TGTGCCAGCAGGACAGGGAGTCAAGAGACCCAGTACTTC
TRBJ2-2	.	.	14	TRBV19	CASGRGQNTGELFF	TGTGCCAGTGGGAGGGGACAGAACACCGGGGAGCTGTTTTTT
TRBJ1-3	.	TRBD1	17	TRBV3-1/TRBV3-2	CASSQVRGQGAGNTIYF	TGTGCCAGCAGCCAAGTGCGGGGACAGGGTGCAGGAAACACCATATATTTT
TRBJ2-1	.	TRBD1	14	TRBV19	CASLVTGSDHEQFF	TGTGCCAGCCTAGTGACAGGGAGTGACCATGAGCAGTTCTTC
TRBJ1-2	.	.	14	TRBV6-1	CASSDMGSHYGYTF	TGTGCCAGCAGTGATATGGGCTCCCACTATGGCTACACCTTC
TRBJ2-7	.	TRBD1	15	TRBV5-4	CASSIGTGGSYEQYF	TGTGCCAGCAGCATCGGGACAGGCGGCTCATACGAGCAGTACTTC
TRBJ2-5	.	TRBD2	17	TRBV5-1	CASSRLRSGGIQETQYF	TGCGCCAGCAGCCGCCTAAGGAGCGGGGGGATCCAAGAGACCCAGTACTTC
TRBJ1-6	.	.	14	TRBV3-1/TRBV3-2	CASSQDLQDSPLHF	TGTGCCAGCAGCCAAGATCTTCAGGATTCACCCCTCCACTTT
TRBJ1-5	few	.	15	TRBV3-1/TRBV3-2	CASSQGLAPNQPQHF	TGTGCCAGCAGCCAAGGGCTAGCCCCCAATCAGCCCCAGCATTTT
TRBJ1-5	.	TRBD1	14	TRBV4-1	CASSHTQGRQPQHF	TGCGCCAGCAGCCACACACAGGGGAGGCAGCCCCAGCATTTT
TRBJ1-6	.	TRBD1	14	TRBV30	CARGNQGAGSPLHF	TGTGCCCGGGGCAATCAGGGGGCAGGTTCACCCCTCCACTTT
TRBJ1-2	.	.	15	TRBV18	CASSPVQAINYGYTF	TGTGCCAGCTCACCGGTACAGGCAATAAACTATGGCTACACCTTC
TRBJ1-3	.	.	16	TRBV7-2	CASSLANGLAGNTIYF	TGTGCCAGCAGCTTAGCGAACGGACTAGCTGGAAACACCATATATTTT
TRBJ2-3	once	TRBD2	16	TRBV7-2	CASSLTSGIRTDTQYF	TGTGCCAGCAGCTTAACTAGCGGCATACGCACAGATACGCAGTATTTT
TRBJ1-1	.	.	14	TRBV5-4	CASSYRTKNTEAFF	TGTGCCAGCAGCTATCGGACAAAAAACACTGAAGCTTTCTTT
TRBJ2-2	.	.	14	TRBV6-5	CASRPDRSTGELFF	TGTGCCAGCCGACCCGACAGGTCCACCGGGGAGCTGTTTTTT
TRBJ2-3	once	TRBD2	19	TRBV7-2	CASSSRGAGGHYNTDTQYF	TGTGCCAGCAGCTCGAGGGGAGCGGGGGGCCACTACAACACAGATACGCAGTATTTT
TRBJ2-7	.	TRBD1	18	TRBV7-3	CASSLRPPGQGASYEQYF	TGTGCCAGCAGCTTAAGGCCCCCTGGACAGGGGGCCTCCTACGAGCAGTACTTC
TRBJ2-2	.	TRBD2	15	TRBV27	CASSGAGGRTGELFF	TGTGCCAGCAGTGGGGCGGGGGGACGGACCGGGGAGCTGTTTTTT